This TCR beta chain is from a study of CD8+CD57+ T cells in acquired aplastic anemia. Study details: On average, sorted CD4+ and CD8+ cells gave roughly 3 ug of DNA. Mean read depth for CD4+ cells from healthy donors was 10 million to 14 million. Study findings and constraints: Between patients and controls, approximately 29 CD8+ CDR3 sequences were found in common.

From germline, CDR1 is GTSNPN and CDR2 SVGIG (reference sequence). Trimming removed 2 bases from V and 5 bases from J; junction bases left unmatched: 3. CDR3 size: 13 residues. Genomic DNA constituted the template upon which TCR beta VDJ and CDR3 profiling was performed. A single record per CDR3 protein comes from TCRdb applying MiXCR to the reads. The top ten clones hold 1.1% of a sample with some 220,000 distinct CDR3 sequences, 34% of them seen once. This clonotype was observed a few times. Its antigen is still unknown. The clonotype originates from a human donor in good health, serving as a control. This chain connects TRBV30 to TRBJ1-5; TRBD1 matches at 7 bases. Source material: sorted CD4+, CD8+, or CD8+CD57+ T cells (not recorded which) from PBMCs. Here the CDR3 DNA reads TGTGCCTGGAGTTTAACAGGGGATCAGCCCCAGCATTTT. Protein: CAWSLTGDQPQHF.